The 29 T cell receptor beta chains below were found in one sample sequenced in a study of shared clonotypes between healthy human individuals. Clones were read by immunoSEQ multiplex PCR, and TCRdb kept only the in-frame ones, dropping some. The data contain hundreds of thousands of clones, roughly 87% of them singletons. The sample consisted of memory CD8+ T cells sorted from blood. The subset is: CD45RO+ cells pooled with CCR7-negative TemRA cells. The source of these receptors is a man aged 18 to 29 in good health.

This chain joins TRBV28 and TRBJ2-1, with TRBD2 identical over 8 bases. The CDR3 runs 14 residues. Per germline, CDR1 MDHEN and CDR2 SYDVKM. V was clipped by 3 bases and J by 7 bases; unmatched bases: 5. As DNA, the CDR3 is TGTGCCAGCAGTTTGGGCGGGGGGACTAATGAGCAGTTCTTC. Residues: CASSLGGGTNEQFF. Looking up the rest from reference TRBV28 and TRBJ2-1 gives the full variable domain: DVKVTQSSRYLVKRTGEKVFLECVQDMDHENMFWYRQDPGLGLRLIYFSYDVKMKEKGDIPEGYSVSREKKERFSLILESASTNQTSMYLCASSLGGGTNEQFFGPGTRLTVL.

The CDR3, as DNA: TGTGCCAGCAGTGACTGGGGGGCCTCCACAGATACGCAGTATTTT. Residues: CASSDWGASTDTQYF. The V and J genes are TRBV6-4 and TRBJ2-3; D possibly matches TRBD1 or TRBD2 (6 bases each). Germline V CDR1 and CDR2: MRHNA, SNTAGT. CDR3 length: 15 residues. V gave up 1 base and J gave up 2 bases, with 10 bases separating them.

The CDR3 here is CASSLVLAGGPGADTQYF. The CDR3 nucleotides are TGTGCCAGCAGTTTAGTCCTAGCGGGAGGGCCCGGTGCAGATACGCAGTATTTT. V gene TRBV27 combines with J gene TRBJ2-3, with TRBD2 matching over 12 bases. CDR1 is MNHEY, CDR2 SMNVEV, per germline (reference sequence). With 2 bases clipped from V and 4 bases from J, the junction kept 10 bases outside the gene matches. This CDR3 is 18 amino acids long.

This chain links TRBV27 with TRBJ2-1, with D hard to call. The CDR3 has 14 residues. The germline gives CDR1 MNHEY, CDR2 SMNVEV (reference sequence). V was clipped by 1 base and J by 6 bases, with 10 bases between them. The CDR3 region has the DNA TGTGCCAGCAGTTTATTAGGAGTCAGCAATGAGCAGTTCTTC. It is translated as CASSLLGVSNEQFF.

The chain uses TRBV9 and TRBJ2-7; D gene unclear. V was cut by 4 bases and J by 0 bases, with 11 bases left in between. CDR3 length: 14 residues. Per germline, CDR1 SGDLS and CDR2 YYNGEE. CDR3 nucleotide sequence: TGTGCCAGCAGCCCTCGGGCAAACTCCTACGAGCAGTACTTC. Its translation is CASSPRANSYEQYF.

Here the CDR3 reads CASSELGQNTEAFF. CDR3 nucleotides: TGTGCCAGCAGTGAGTTGGGCCAAAACACTGAAGCTTTCTTT. V and J are TRBV6-1 and TRBJ1-1; unclear D gene. Looked up from germline, CDR1 is MNHNS and CDR2 is SASEGT. This CDR3 is 14 amino acids long. Trimming pared 3 bases from V and 2 bases from J, leaving 10 bases between.

J is TRBJ2-7 and V is TRBV5-4; TRBD1 is a possible D gene (6 bases). Germline values: CDR1 SGHNT, CDR2 YYREEE (reference sequence). CDR3 length: 15 residues. V lost 3 bases to trimming and J lost 3 bases, with 16 bases between them. This CDR3 reads CASSSGTGLDYEQYF. In DNA form, the CDR3 reads TGTGCCAGCAGCTCCGGAACAGGGCTCGACTACGAGCAGTACTTC.

V is TRBV28 and J is TRBJ2-5; either TRBD1 or TRBD2 may fit D (5 bases each). V lost 6 bases, J lost 5 bases, and 10 bases lay in between. The CDR3 has 12 amino acids. The germline gives CDR1 MDHEN, CDR2 SYDVKM. CDR3 in DNA: TGTGCCAGCAGACAGTGGGACGAGACCCAGTACTTC. Protein sequence: CASRQWDETQYF.

As DNA, the CDR3 is TGCGCCAGCAGCCAAGAAAGGTGGATCGAGGTGAATGAGCAGTTCTTC. This gives the protein CASSQERWIEVNEQFF. The rearrangement joins TRBV4-3 to TRBJ2-1; D ambiguous. This CDR3 comprises 16 residues. Germline V lookup: CDR1 LGHNA, CDR2 YSLEER. The V and J ends lost 0 bases and 7 bases respectively, with 16 bases between them.

The rearrangement uses TRBV29-1 and TRBJ2-3; 7 nucleotides align to TRBD1. V trimming: 7 bases; J trimming: 3 bases; junction bases outside the gene matches: 10. Germline CDR1 and CDR2: SQVTM and ANQGSEA. The CDR3 totals 14 residues. The CDR3 reads CSGKTGAGTDTQYF. CDR3 nucleotides: TGCAGCGGAAAAACAGGGGCTGGGACAGATACGCAGTATTTT.

Concerning this clone: Other DNA variants within this sample encode the same CDR3. The chain joins TRBV7-9 to TRBJ2-7; D gene uncertain. The CDR3 has 11 amino acids. CDR1 is SEHNR and CDR2 is FQNEAQ in the germline V gene (reference sequence). Deletions cut 3 bases from V and 3 bases from J, with 3 bases between. The CDR3 coding sequence is TGTGCCAGCAGCTTCGACTACGAGCAGTACTTC. It codes for CASSFDYEQYF.

A few counts support this clone. The V call is TRBV15, the J call TRBJ2-1, with 12 positions matching TRBD2. Germline lookup yields CDR1 LNHNV and CDR2 YYDKDF (reference sequence). The CDR3 spans 15 residues. The J segment lost 6 bases and the V segment lost 7 bases, leaving 7 bases of the junction unmatched. DNA of the CDR3: TGTGCCACCACCTACCCGACTAGCGGGAGCAATGAGCAGTTCTTC. Residues: CATTYPTSGSNEQFF.

The rearrangement uses TRBV18 and TRBJ1-1; TRBD1 agrees at 9 bases. CDR3 size: 16 residues. J was trimmed by 3 bases and V by 0 bases; bases with no gene match: 5. The germline gives CDR1 KGHSH, CDR2 LQKENI. CDR3 in amino acids: CASSPPWTGVYTEAFF. The CDR3 DNA follows: TGTGCCAGCTCACCACCGTGGACAGGGGTGTACACTGAAGCTTTCTTT.

V is TRBV4-1 and J is TRBJ1-3; D unclear. V lost 1 base to trimming and J lost 4 bases, with 14 bases between them. CDR3 size: 16 residues. The germline V gene encodes CDR1 MGHRA and CDR2 YSYEKL. As DNA, the CDR3 is TGCGCCAGCAGCCAAGGCGCCCGCGCGGGGGGAAACACCATATATTTT. Translated: CASSQGARAGGNTIYF.

This clone was seen only once. The V gene is TRBV6-5, the J gene TRBJ1-5, with D uncertain. The CDR3 sequence is 13 residues long. Between the trimmed V and J ends, which lost 10 bases and 0 bases, there was a span of 10 bases. CDR1 is MNHEY, CDR2 SVGAGI, per germline. In nucleotides, the CDR3 is TGTGCCACCTGGGATTATAGCAATCAGCCCCAGCATTTT. Its protein product is CATWDYSNQPQHF.

The chain is built from TRBV5-1 and TRBJ2-2, with TRBD2 identical over 7 bases. The germline CDR1 and CDR2 sequences are SGHRS and YFSETQ. V was clipped by 1 base and J by 3 bases; unmatched bases: 9. This CDR3 has 17 amino acids. In DNA, the CDR3 is TGCGCCAGCAGCTTGAGGGGAGGGAACTATCACACCGGGGAGCTGTTTTTT. Its protein is CASSLRGGNYHTGELFF.

This chain joins TRBV7-9 and TRBJ2-2; TRBD2 is a possible D gene (5 bases). Germline assignment: CDR1 SEHNR and CDR2 FQNEAQ (reference sequence). The CDR3 is 13 residues long. Trimming took off 5 bases at V and 6 bases at J, with 10 bases between the two ends. CDR3 nucleotide sequence: TGTGCCAGCAGCGCACTAGACGCCGGGGAGCTGTTTTTT. Its translation: CASSALDAGELFF. The full variable domain, its missing parts supplied by reference TRBV7-9 and TRBJ2-2, is DTGVSQNPRHKITKRGQNVTFRCDPISEHNRLYWYRQTLGQGPEFLTYFQNEAQLEKSRLLSDRFSAERPKGSFSTLEIQRTEQGDSAMYLCASSALDAGELFFGEGSRLTVL.

This clone came up a few times. The same CDR3 also results from other DNA sequences found in this sample. The chain joins TRBV2 to TRBJ2-7; either TRBD1 or TRBD2 may fit D (5 bases each). V dropped 4 bases and J dropped 2 bases, with 9 bases sitting between them. The CDR3 covers 13 residues. Germline V gene data show CDR1 as SNHLY and CDR2 as FYNNEI. CDR3 coding DNA: TGTGCCAGCAGTGGGGACCCGACCTACGAGCAGTACTTC. Amino acids: CASSGDPTYEQYF.

The chain carries TRBV13 and TRBJ2-1; 8 nucleotides line up with TRBD2. V dropped 4 bases and J dropped 4; count of bases not matched to a gene: 6. The CDR3 consists of 15 residues. The germline gives CDR1 PRHDT, CDR2 FYEKMQ (reference sequence). The CDR3 loop is CASSWETGGYNEQFF. The CDR3 region has the DNA TGTGCCAGCAGCTGGGAAACGGGAGGGTACAATGAGCAGTTCTTC.

The V gene is TRBV11-2, the J gene TRBJ2-7; tentatively, D is TRBD1 (6 bases). Trimming stripped 2 bases from V and 7 bases from J, with 15 bases between. Looked up from germline, CDR1 is SGHAT and CDR2 is FQNNGV. The CDR3 has 14 residues. In nucleotides, the CDR3 is TGTGCCAGCAGCTTAAAGGACAGTCTTTTTGAGCAGTACTTC. Protein: CASSLKDSLFEQYF.

The V call is TRBV7-6, the J call TRBJ1-1; 10 nucleotides match TRBD1. The J segment lost 0 bases and the V segment lost 1 base, leaving 8 bases of the junction unmatched. The length of the CDR3 is 18 residues. Germline V lookup: CDR1 SGHVS, CDR2 FNYEAQ. The CDR3 sequence is CASSLDLGQGWVNTEAFF. CDR3 nucleotides: TGTGCCAGCAGCTTAGATCTGGGACAGGGGTGGGTGAACACTGAAGCTTTCTTT.

This rearrangement joins TRBV2 to TRBJ2-4, with TRBD2 matching 13 bases. This CDR3 is built from 19 residues. V shed 2 bases and J 2 bases; nucleotides not matched to a gene: 9. The V gene's germline CDR1 is SNHLY and CDR2 FYNNEI. DNA of the CDR3: TGTGCCAGCAGTGAAACTAGCGGGGGGGCCATGGGTTCCAAAAACATTCAGTACTTC. The encoded protein is CASSETSGGAMGSKNIQYF.

The genes are TRBV5-6 and TRBJ1-2; the D is unclear. The CDR3 loop spans 14 amino acids. The V gene lost 0 bases and the J gene lost 1 base, with 7 bases spanning the gap. Germline loops: CDR1 SGHDT, CDR2 YYEEEE. CDR3 protein: CASSLAEYNYGYTF. CDR3 DNA sequence: TGTGCCAGCAGCTTGGCCGAATATAACTATGGCTACACCTTC.

This clone showed up many times. The chain joins TRBV7-6 to TRBJ1-1; 9 bases agree with TRBD1. Germline V CDR1 and CDR2: SGHVS, FNYEAQ. The CDR3 totals 17 residues. Trimming cost V 1 base and J 3 bases; bases outside gene matches: 9. The CDR3 nucleotides read TGTGCCAGCAGCTTAGTGCCGGGACAGGGACGGTACACTGAAGCTTTCTTT. Its translation is CASSLVPGQGRYTEAFF.

The rearrangement joins TRBV29-1 to TRBJ1-2; D gene unclear. The CDR3 loop spans 13 amino acids. Germline V gene lookup returns CDR1 SQVTM and CDR2 ANQGSEA. V was pared by 3 bases and J by 8 bases, with 16 bases between. CDR3 sequence: CSVELNSFEGYTF. CDR3 coding DNA: TGCAGCGTTGAGTTGAACAGCTTTGAGGGCTACACCTTC.

This rearrangement joins TRBV4-1 to TRBJ1-2, with TRBD1 identical over 7 bases. The ends lost 1 base at V and 6 bases at J; junction bases unmatched: 5. The germline gives CDR1 MGHRA, CDR2 YSYEKL. There are 14 residues in the CDR3. The DNA of the CDR3 is TGCGCCAGCAGCCAAGTAGGAGGGGGCGATGGCTACACCTTC. Translating it yields CASSQVGGGDGYTF.

The chain has TRBV7-2 and TRBJ2-7, with D perhaps TRBD1 (6 bases). Germline CDR1 is SGHTA and CDR2 is FQGNSA. V was pared by 3 bases and J by 5 bases, with 20 bases between. The CDR3 consists of 16 residues. Here the CDR3 reads CASSLGGGRGVNEQYF. The CDR3 region has the DNA TGTGCCAGCAGCTTGGGCGGTGGCAGGGGTGTCAACGAGCAGTACTTC. Full variable domain (missing parts from reference TRBV7-2 and TRBJ2-7): GAGVSQSPSNKVTEKGKDVELRCDPISGHTALYWYRQSLGQGLEFLIYFQGNSAPDKSGLPSDRFSAERTGGSVSTLTIQRTQQEDSAVYLCASSLGGGRGVNEQYFGPGTRLTVT.

This chain links TRBV15 with TRBJ2-1, with 12 bases aligning to TRBD2. V was clipped by 4 bases and J by 5 bases; unmatched bases: 24. CDR3 size: 22 residues. Germline V gene data show CDR1 as LNHNV and CDR2 as YYDKDF (reference sequence). CDR3 nucleotide sequence: TGTGCCACCAGCAAAGGCCTAGTTCCTGATCTAGCGGGAGGGCCTCTGGACAATGAGCAGTTCTTC. It encodes CATSKGLVPDLAGGPLDNEQFF.

Written as DNA, the CDR3 is TGTGCCAGCAGCACCTACCGGGACAGGGGAAACACCATATATTTT. Its translation is CASSTYRDRGNTIYF. The chain is built from TRBV9 and TRBJ1-3, with TRBD1 matching 8 bases. Trimming at V came to 4 bases and at J to 4 bases, leaving 7 bases not matched to a gene. Germline V CDR1 and CDR2: SGDLS, YYNGEE. The CDR3 extends over 15 amino acids.